The sequence of this T cell receptor beta chain was determined in a study of blood T cells in healthy people across ages. Together with a sample-barcoded 5' primer, a J-beta primer mix was included in a second PCR lasting roughly 6 to 12 cycles. A minimum of 3 million CDR3-containing paired-end reads was obtained for each sample. MiXCR was run by TCRdb on the 5' RACE reads, yielding one entry per CDR3 protein. There are 850,000 to 950,000 distinct CDR3 sequences in the sample; 29% occur only once, and roughly 17% lies in the top ten. To note about this clonotype: With a much larger clone just one base away, this may be a read error.

The receptor was derived from a woman at least 80 years old in good health. Sample: blood.

The chain's CDR3 is CASSSLYEQFF. Written as DNA, the CDR3 is TGTGCCAGCAGCTCATTGTATGAGCAGTTCTTC. This chain joins TRBV7-2 and TRBJ2-1, with D unclear. The CDR3 length is 11 residues. Trimming took 4 bases from V and 8 from J, leaving 6 bases between them. From germline, CDR1 is SGHTA and CDR2 FQGNSA.